This T cell receptor (beta chain) appears in the sequencing data of a study of cytotoxic CD8 clonotypes in ibrutinib-treated CLL. Study at large: Partial responses numbered roughly 24 and complete responses 2; after a median around 70 months, about 15 stayed remitted and approximately twelve progressed.

Sequencing was performed with immunoSEQ multiplex PCR; in TCRdb, only in-frame clones are kept and a portion is missing. The sample lists 200,000 to 250,000 clones, roughly three quarters occurring once. CDR3 length: 15 amino acids. Germline lookup yields CDR1 LGHNA and CDR2 YNFKEQ. V lost 0 bases and J lost 6, with 12 bases in between. The V gene is TRBV4-2, the J gene TRBJ1-5, with D perhaps TRBD1 (6 bases). The receptor was derived from a human donor with chronic lymphocytic leukemia. The specimen comprised PBMCs, sampled after 12 months of ibrutinib treatment. CDR3 sequence: CASSQDIQGSQPQHF. CDR3 DNA sequence: TGTGCCAGCAGCCAAGATATACAGGGATCTCAGCCCCAGCATTTT.